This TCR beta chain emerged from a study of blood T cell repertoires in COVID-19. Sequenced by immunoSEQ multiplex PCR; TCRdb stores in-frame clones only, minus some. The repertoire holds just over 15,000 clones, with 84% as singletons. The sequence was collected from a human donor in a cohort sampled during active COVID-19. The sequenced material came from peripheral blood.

CDR3 sequence: CASSSEVGGLGNTIYF. CDR3 in DNA: TGCGCCAGCAGCTCGGAGGTTGGAGGGTTGGGAAACACCATATATTTT. The rearrangement uses TRBV5-1 and TRBJ1-3; no definite D call. This CDR3 comprises 16 residues. Germline CDR1 and CDR2: SGHRS and YFSETQ. V was pared by 3 bases and J by 4 bases, with 17 bases between.